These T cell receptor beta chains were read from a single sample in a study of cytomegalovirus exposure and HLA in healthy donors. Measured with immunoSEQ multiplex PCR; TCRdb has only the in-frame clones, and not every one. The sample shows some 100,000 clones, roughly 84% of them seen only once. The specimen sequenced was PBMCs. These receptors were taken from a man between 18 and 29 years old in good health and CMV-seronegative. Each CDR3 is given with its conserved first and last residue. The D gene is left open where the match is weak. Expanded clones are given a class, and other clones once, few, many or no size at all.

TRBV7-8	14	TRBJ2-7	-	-	TGTGCCAGCAGCTTAGATCAGATTTCCTACGAGCAGTACTTC	CASSLDQISYEQYF
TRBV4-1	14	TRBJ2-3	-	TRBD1	TGCGCCAGCAGCCCACTACAGGGGTCAGATACGCAGTATTTT	CASSPLQGSDTQYF
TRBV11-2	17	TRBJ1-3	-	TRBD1	TGTGCCAGCAGCCGAATCTACAGGGGAAAGGGCGGAAACACCATATATTTT	CASSRIYRGKGGNTIYF
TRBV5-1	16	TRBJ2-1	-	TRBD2	TGCGCCAGCAGCCATGGACTAGCGGGACCCTACAATGAGCAGTTCTTC	CASSHGLAGPYNEQFF
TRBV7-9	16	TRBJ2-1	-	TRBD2	TGTGCCAGCAGCTTACCGGGCGGGAGGCCCTACAATGAGCAGTTCTTC	CASSLPGGRPYNEQFF
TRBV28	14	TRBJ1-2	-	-	TGTGCCAGCAGTTTAGGTCAGTTTATCTATGGCTACACCTTC	CASSLGQFIYGYTF
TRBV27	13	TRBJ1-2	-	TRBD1	TGTGCCAGCAGAAAACAGGGGACCTATGGCTACACCTTC	CASRKQGTYGYTF
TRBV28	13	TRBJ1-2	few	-	TGTGCCAGCAGTCGCCCCGGGAACTATGGCTACACCTTC	CASSRPGNYGYTF
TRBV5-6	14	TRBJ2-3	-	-	TGTGCCAGCAGCTTCGGGGGTGGCACAGATACGCAGTATTTT	CASSFGGGTDTQYF
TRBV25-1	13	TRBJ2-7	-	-	TGTGCCAGCAGTGAACCCGGGTCCTACGAGCAGTACTTC	CASSEPGSYEQYF
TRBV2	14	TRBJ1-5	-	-	TGTGCCAGCAGTGGGACAAGTCATAATCAGCCCCAGCATTTT	CASSGTSHNQPQHF
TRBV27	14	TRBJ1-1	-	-	TGTGCCAGCAGTTTAGGACAGATGAACACTGAAGCTTTCTTT	CASSLGQMNTEAFF
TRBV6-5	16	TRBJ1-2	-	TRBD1	TGTGCCAGCAGTTTCCCGTCGACAGGGGCGAACTATGGCTACACCTTC	CASSFPSTGANYGYTF
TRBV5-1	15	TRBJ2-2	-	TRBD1	TGCGCCAGCAGCCAACGGACAGGGCGGGCCGGGGAGCTGTTTTTT	CASSQRTGRAGELFF
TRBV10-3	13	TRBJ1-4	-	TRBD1	TGTGCCACCAGGACAGGGCCAAATGAAAAACTGTTTTTT	CATRTGPNEKLFF
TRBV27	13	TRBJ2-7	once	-	TGTGCCAGCCGTCGACAGATCTCCTACGAGCAGTACTTC	CASRRQISYEQYF
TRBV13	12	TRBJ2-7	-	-	TGTGCCAGCAGCTTAGCTCCCTCCGAGCAGTACTTC	CASSLAPSEQYF
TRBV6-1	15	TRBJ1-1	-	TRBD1	TGTGCCAGCAAGGTCGACAGGGGAAGGGACACTGAAGCTTTCTTT	CASKVDRGRDTEAFF
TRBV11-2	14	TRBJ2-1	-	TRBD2	TGTGCCAGCGGGGGACTAGTCTCCTACAATGAGCAGTTCTTC	CASGGLVSYNEQFF
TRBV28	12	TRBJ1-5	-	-	TGTGCCAGCAGCCTGGGGGGACAGCCCCAGCATTTT	CASSLGGQPQHF
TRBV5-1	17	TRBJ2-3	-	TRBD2	TGCGCCAGCAGCTTGTTCGGACTAGCGGGACCCACAGATACGCAGTATTTT	CASSLFGLAGPTDTQYF
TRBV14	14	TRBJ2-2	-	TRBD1	TGTGCCAGCAGGGGACAGCTTAACACCGGGGAGCTGTTTTTT	CASRGQLNTGELFF
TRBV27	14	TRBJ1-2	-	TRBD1	TGTGCCAGCAGACGAAGAACAGGGGACTATGGCTACACCTTC	CASRRRTGDYGYTF
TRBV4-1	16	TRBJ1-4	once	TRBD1	TGCGCCAGCAGCCCATCAGGGACAGCAACTAATGAAAAACTGTTTTTT	CASSPSGTATNEKLFF
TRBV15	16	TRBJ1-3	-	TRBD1	TGTGCCACCAGCAGTCTACAGGGGACCTCTGGAAACACCATATATTTT	CATSSLQGTSGNTIYF
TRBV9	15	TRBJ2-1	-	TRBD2	TGTGCCAGCAGCGTCTGGCGGGAGACCTACAATGAGCAGTTCTTC	CASSVWRETYNEQFF
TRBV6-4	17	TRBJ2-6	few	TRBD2	TGTGCCAGCAGTGACTCAGCGGGAGGCAGTGGGGCCAACGTCCTGACTTTC	CASSDSAGGSGANVLTF
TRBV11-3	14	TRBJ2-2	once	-	TGTGCCAGCAGCTTAGAAGGGGTTTCCGGGGAGCTGTTTTTT	CASSLEGVSGELFF
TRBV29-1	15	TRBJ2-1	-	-	TGCAGCGTTGAAAATGGGCGGGGATCCTACAATGAGCAGTTCTTC	CSVENGRGSYNEQFF
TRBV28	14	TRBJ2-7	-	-	TGTGCCAGCAGTTTTTCGGGTCCCCCCTACGAGCAGTACTTC	CASSFSGPPYEQYF
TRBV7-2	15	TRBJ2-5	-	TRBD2	TGTGCCAGCAGCTTAGATCGGGGAGGGAGAGAGACCCAGTACTTC	CASSLDRGGRETQYF
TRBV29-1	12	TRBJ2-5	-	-	TGCAGCGTTGTTTCGGGTCGGGAGACCCAGTACTTC	CSVVSGRETQYF
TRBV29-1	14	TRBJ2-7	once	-	TGCAGCGTTGAGGAGGGGTATGGGACCTACGAGCAGTACTTC	CSVEEGYGTYEQYF
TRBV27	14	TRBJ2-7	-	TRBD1	TGTGCCAGCAGTTCCTCAGGGGGCGGCTACGAGCAGTACTTC	CASSSSGGGYEQYF
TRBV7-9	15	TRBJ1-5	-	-	TGTGCCAGCAGCTTAGTAGGGGATAGCAATCAGCCCCAGCATTTT	CASSLVGDSNQPQHF
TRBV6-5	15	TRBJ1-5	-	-	TGTGCCAGCAGTACTCGACGAGGCATCAATCAGCCCCAGCATTTT	CASSTRRGINQPQHF
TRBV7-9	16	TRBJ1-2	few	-	TGTGCCAGCAGCCCGACGGGGAGTATGTTTGGATATGGCTACACCTTC	CASSPTGSMFGYGYTF
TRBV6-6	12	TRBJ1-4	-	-	TGTGCCAGCAGGCGGGGAGGCGAAAAACTGTTTTTT	CASRRGGEKLFF